Listed here are 26 T cell receptor beta chains from one sample, sequenced in a study of cytomegalovirus exposure and HLA in healthy donors. PCR employed 60 Vbeta and 13 Jbeta primers. This table comes from immunoSEQ multiplex PCR, and its TCRdb copy is limited to in-frame clones, with some not included. The data hold 150,000 to 200,000 clones, with around 62% observed a single time. The sequenced material came from PBMCs. These receptors were collected from a man aged 35-49 years in good health and CMV-seronegative.

V and J are TRBV7-9 and TRBJ1-6; a weak D match, TRBD1 (6 bases). Germline-derived CDR1 and CDR2 are SEHNR and FQNEAQ (reference sequence). The ends were cut back, 5 bases at V and 6 bases at J, with 11 bases in the middle. CDR3 length: 14 amino acids. DNA for the CDR3: TGTGCCAGCAGCCCTACAGGGAGTAATTCACCCCTCCACTTT. As protein: CASSPTGSNSPLHF.

The CDR3 nucleotides read TGCGCCAGCAGCCAACCTAGCCGGGCGATCTATGAGCAGTTCTTC. It specifies CASSQPSRAIYEQFF. The chain is built from TRBV4-1 and TRBJ2-1; maybe TRBD2 (5 bases). The CDR3 has 15 residues. In germline, CDR1 is MGHRA, CDR2 YSYEKL. Trimming shortened V by 2 bases and J by 8 bases, and 16 bases separated the two germline ends.

The CDR3 spells CASSLGGMKVGYTF. CDR3 in DNA: TGTGCCAGCAGCTTAGGGGGCATGAAGGTTGGCTACACCTTC. This chain connects TRBV13 to TRBJ1-2; D uncertain. Looked up from germline, CDR1 is PRHDT and CDR2 is FYEKMQ (reference sequence). The CDR3 has 14 residues. The V and J ends lost 0 bases and 7 bases respectively, with 12 bases between them. The full variable domain, completed using reference TRBV13 and TRBJ1-2, is AAGVIQSPRHLIKEKRETATLKCYPIPRHDTVYWYQQGPGQDPQFLISFYEKMQSDKGSIPDRFSAQQFSDYHSELNMSSLELGDSALYFCASSLGGMKVGYTFGSGTRLTVV.

This clone is a singleton in its sample. The CDR3 DNA follows: TGTGCCAGCAGCAGAGGTTTTAGCAATCAGCCCCAGCATTTT. It is translated as CASSRGFSNQPQHF. The chain uses TRBV5-6 and TRBJ1-5, with D unclear. This CDR3 comprises 14 residues. V lost 4 bases and J lost 0, with 8 bases in between. CDR1 and CDR2 from the germline V gene are SGHDT and YYEEEE. Full variable domain (remainder filled in from reference TRBV5-6 and TRBJ1-5): DAGVTQSPTHLIKTRGQQVTLRCSPKSGHDTVSWYQQALGQGPQFIFQYYEEEERQRGNFPDRFSGHQFPNYSSELNVNALLLGDSALYLCASSRGFSNQPQHFGDGTRLSIL.

This rearrangement joins TRBV10-3 to TRBJ2-3; 10 bases are shared with TRBD2. Per germline, CDR1 ENHRY and CDR2 SYGVKD. V trimming: 10 bases; J trimming: 1 base; junction bases outside the gene matches: 5. The CDR3 contains 14 residues. This CDR3 is CATDGTSGTDTQYF. The CDR3 DNA reads TGTGCCACGGACGGGACTAGCGGCACAGATACGCAGTATTTT.

The chain carries TRBV28 and TRBJ1-3, with D possibly TRBD1 on 5 matching bases. This CDR3 comprises 13 residues. CDR1 and CDR2 (germline): MDHEN, SYDVKM. V gave up 4 bases and J gave up 3 bases, with 7 bases separating them. The CDR3 region is CASSSGGGNTIYF. Here the CDR3 DNA reads TGTGCCAGCAGTTCCGGGGGTGGAAACACCATATATTTT.

This clone was seen a single time. This rearrangement joins TRBV5-1 to TRBJ2-5, with 8 bases that match TRBD1. J lost 5 bases, V lost 3 bases, and 9 bases had no gene match. The CDR3 loop spans 15 amino acids. Germline CDR1 SGHRS, CDR2 YFSETQ. CDR3 sequence reads: CASSSGQVLGETQYF. Here the CDR3 DNA reads TGCGCCAGCAGCTCGGGACAGGTTCTTGGGGAGACCCAGTACTTC.

This clone occurred a few times. The chain employs TRBV9 and TRBJ1-2; the match to TRBD1 covers 7 bases. Germline CDR1 and CDR2: SGDLS and YYNGEE. Unmatched junction bases numbered 2, after V lost 0 bases and J lost 6 bases. CDR3 length: 13 amino acids. The CDR3 spells CASSVEQGHGYTF. Written as DNA, the CDR3 is TGTGCCAGCAGCGTAGAACAGGGGCATGGCTACACCTTC.

This chain links TRBV5-1 with TRBJ1-3; D remains unclear. Trimming pared 0 bases from V and 2 bases from J, leaving 9 bases between. CDR1 is SGHRS, CDR2 YFSETQ, per germline. This CDR3 has 15 amino acids. The CDR3 bases are TGCGCCAGCAGCTTGGGCGTACCCCCTGGAAACACCATATATTTT. Its protein is CASSLGVPPGNTIYF.

Details on this clone: This sample includes further DNA sequences coding for the same CDR3. The V gene is TRBV19, the J gene TRBJ2-7; 8 positions match TRBD1. This CDR3 comprises 15 residues. The germline V gene has CDR1 LNHDA and CDR2 SQIVND (reference sequence). The J segment lost 2 bases and the V segment lost 5 bases, leaving 8 bases of the junction unmatched. CDR3 coding DNA: TGTGCCAGTAGTGAAGACAGGGGCGGGACCTACGAGCAGTACTTC. It is translated as CASSEDRGGTYEQYF.

In this sample, this clone turned up once. The V call is TRBV7-9, the J call TRBJ2-3; D remains ambiguous. The V gene's germline CDR1 is SEHNR and CDR2 FQNEAQ (reference sequence). This CDR3 has 13 residues. The V end lost 5 bases, the J end lost 6 bases, and 12 bases lay between the germline ends. The CDR3 sequence is CASSQEPVDTQYF. CDR3 in DNA: TGTGCCAGCAGCCAAGAGCCGGTGGATACGCAGTATTTT.

The V and J genes are TRBV11-2 and TRBJ2-5, with a tentative D call TRBD2 (6 bases). The CDR3 runs 12 residues. Germline V gene lookup returns CDR1 SGHAT and CDR2 FQNNGV. V was clipped by 4 bases and J by 4 bases, with 7 bases between them. The CDR3 sequence: CASSSGGETQYF. The CDR3 coding sequence is TGTGCCAGCAGCTCCGGGGGAGAGACCCAGTACTTC.

This clone was picked up a small number of times. The CDR3, as DNA: TGTGCCAGTAGTATTTGGGACAGGGTGAACACTGAAGCTTTCTTT. This codes for CASSIWDRVNTEAFF. The chain uses TRBV19 and TRBJ1-1; 9 positions agree with TRBD1. V lost 3 bases to trimming and J lost 0 bases; unmatched junction nucleotides: 2. This CDR3 spans 15 amino acids. Germline lookup yields CDR1 LNHDA and CDR2 SQIVND (reference sequence).

The chain employs TRBV10-3 and TRBJ1-5, with 8 bases matching TRBD1. Germline CDR1 reads ENHRY; CDR2 reads SYGVKD. This CDR3 is built from 13 residues. V was pared by 7 bases and J by 5 bases, with 4 bases of the junction left unmatched. CDR3: CAIKDRVDQPQHF. The CDR3 DNA sequence: TGTGCCATCAAGGACAGGGTCGATCAGCCCCAGCATTTT.

The chain links TRBV6-5 to TRBJ2-1, with TRBD1 matching 7 bases. Unmatched junction bases numbered 2, after V lost 5 bases and J lost 7 bases. The CDR3 is made up of 12 amino acids. Per the germline V gene, CDR1 is MNHEY and CDR2 is SVGAGI. The CDR3 loop reads CASSRQGNEQFF. CDR3 bases: TGTGCCAGCAGTAGACAGGGTAATGAGCAGTTCTTC.

The chain links TRBV6-6 to TRBJ2-7, with 11 bases lining up with TRBD2. The CDR3 sequence is 14 residues long. Germline-derived CDR1 and CDR2 are MNHNY and SVGAGI (reference sequence). V lost 6 bases to trimming and J lost 4 bases; unmatched junction nucleotides: 5. Here the CDR3 DNA reads TGTGCCAGCAGAAATAGCGGGGGGGCATACGAGCAGTACTTC. Residues: CASRNSGGAYEQYF.

The chain is built from TRBV27 and TRBJ1-6, with a possible D match to TRBD1 (6 bases). The V gene's germline CDR1 is MNHEY and CDR2 SMNVEV (reference sequence). Trimming left V 2 bases short and J 7 bases short, with 9 bases between. This CDR3 contains 14 residues. The CDR3 region has the DNA TGTGCCAGCAGTTTACACAGGGCGAATTCACCCCTCCACTTT. This translates into CASSLHRANSPLHF.

This clone was seen a handful of times. V and J are TRBV5-1 and TRBJ2-3; TRBD2 might be the D (6 bases). V lost 1 base to trimming and J lost 0 bases, with 9 bases between them. The CDR3 is 15 residues long. The V gene's germline CDR1 is SGHRS and CDR2 YFSETQ. The CDR3 DNA sequence: TGCGCCAGCAGCTTGAATAGCGGAAGCACAGATACGCAGTATTTT. Amino acid sequence: CASSLNSGSTDTQYF.

This clone occurred a few times. This chain's CDR3 is CASSLGAGGNNEQFF. The CDR3, as DNA: TGTGCCAGCAGCTTAGGAGCGGGGGGGAACAATGAGCAGTTCTTC. The chain is built from TRBV11-2 and TRBJ2-1, with 10 positions matching TRBD2. The CDR3 has 15 residues. Germline V gene lookup returns CDR1 SGHAT and CDR2 FQNNGV. Losses at the gene ends were 1 base for V and 5 bases for J; bases not matched to a gene: 2.

This clone came up once. The rearrangement links TRBV13 to TRBJ2-7, with TRBD1 identical over 7 bases. Trimming took 5 bases from V and 3 from J; bases not matched to a gene: 10. The germline V gene encodes CDR1 PRHDT and CDR2 FYEKMQ (reference sequence). This CDR3 has 15 residues. Written as DNA, the CDR3 is TGTGCCAGCAGCCTAACAGGGGTACTAGACTACGAGCAGTACTTC. Residues: CASSLTGVLDYEQYF.

The chain recombines TRBV9 with TRBJ2-6, with D perhaps matching TRBD2 (5 bases). The CDR3 consists of 15 residues. CDR1 is SGDLS and CDR2 is YYNGEE in the germline V gene. Trimming took off 0 bases at V and 2 bases at J, with 6 bases between the two ends. The CDR3 protein is CASSVGGTGANVLTF. The CDR3 DNA reads as TGTGCCAGCAGCGTAGGAGGGACTGGGGCCAACGTCCTGACTTTC.

The chain joins TRBV12-5 to TRBJ1-1, with TRBD1 matching over 8 bases. The CDR3 totals 18 residues. V shed 1 base and J 0 bases; nucleotides not matched to a gene: 10. Germline lookup yields CDR1 LGHNT and CDR2 FRNRAP. The CDR3 loop is CASGLDRDRRGLNTEAFF. DNA for the CDR3: TGTGCTAGTGGTTTGGACCGGGACAGGAGAGGGCTGAACACTGAAGCTTTCTTT.

The chain recombines TRBV9 with TRBJ2-3; TRBD2 matches 10 bases. The germline gives CDR1 SGDLS, CDR2 YYNGEE. The J segment lost 1 base and the V segment lost 0 bases, leaving 5 bases of the junction unmatched. The length of the CDR3 is 17 residues. The CDR3, as DNA: TGTGCCAGCAGCGTAGCTGGCACTAGCGGGGGCACAGATACGCAGTATTTT. Translation: CASSVAGTSGGTDTQYF.

This clone was seen a handful of times. The chain carries TRBV7-8 and TRBJ2-1; no reliable D call. This CDR3 region has 13 residues. Between the trimmed V and J ends, which lost 5 bases and 4 bases, there was a span of 9 bases. Germline V gene lookup returns CDR1 SGHVS and CDR2 FQNEAQ. CDR3 bases: TGTGCCAGCAGCGGAGAATGGTACAATGAGCAGTTCTTC. It translates to CASSGEWYNEQFF.

The table lists this clone with a few counts. The chain has TRBV7-9 and TRBJ2-3; a weak D match, TRBD2 (6 bases). Trimming took off 0 bases at V and 3 bases at J, with 7 bases between the two ends. Germline V gene sequence: CDR1 SEHNR, CDR2 FQNEAQ (reference sequence). This CDR3 spans 14 amino acids. The CDR3 DNA reads TGTGCCAGCAGCTTAGCAGGGAGGACAGATACGCAGTATTTT. It codes for CASSLAGRTDTQYF.

This chain uses TRBV5-4 with TRBJ2-1, with D maybe TRBD1 (5 bases). The germline CDR1 and CDR2 sequences are SGHNT and YYREEE (reference sequence). This CDR3 has 13 amino acids. Deletions cut 6 bases from V and 7 bases from J, with 14 bases between. The chain's CDR3 is CASNFKRGNEQFF. As DNA, the CDR3 is TGTGCCAGCAACTTCAAAAGGGGTAATGAGCAGTTCTTC.